This TCR beta chain stems from a study of blood T cells in healthy people across ages. Study at large: Template switching retrieved approximately one barcoded beta molecule for each two T cells.

Extractions gave at least 5 micrograms of total RNA per sample. The CDR3 sequence is 17 residues long. Germline V gene data show CDR1 as MNHNY and CDR2 as SVGAGI (reference sequence). V lost 0 bases, J lost 2 bases, and 5 bases stayed unmatched. This clonotype was observed a handful of times. For the second PCR, which ran for roughly 7 to 11 cycles, a sample-barcoded 5' primer and a J-beta primer mix were used. Each cDNA molecule was tagged by a template-switch adaptor with 12 random nucleotides. TCRdb recomputed calls from the 5' RACE reads with MiXCR, one row per CDR3 protein. The table shows about 1 million distinct CDR3 sequences, with roughly 45% occurring only once.

The source is an older woman in good health. The chain recombines TRBV6-6 with TRBJ1-5; 9 nucleotides line up with TRBD1. Sequencing was done on a sample of blood. The CDR3 DNA is TGTGCCAGCAGTTACTCGACACAGGGGGCGCGCAATCAGCCCCAGCATTTT. This encodes CASSYSTQGARNQPQHF.